The 21 T cell receptor beta chains listed next were all sequenced from one sample in a study of T cell responses to AZD1222 COVID-19 vaccine. This table comes from immunoSEQ multiplex PCR, and its TCRdb copy is limited to in-frame clones, with some not included. The sample consists of about 88,000 clones, 89% of them appearing once. The specimen was peripheral blood, collected on day 0 of AZD1222 vaccination. All receptors derive from an adult in good health.

The chain has TRBV28 and TRBJ1-1; D ambiguous. Germline CDR1 is MDHEN and CDR2 is SYDVKM. The germline V and J ends were trimmed by 2 bases and 1 base, with 8 bases remaining between them. The length of the CDR3 is 14 residues. CDR3 protein: CASSLRAANTEAFF. In nucleotides, the CDR3 is TGTGCCAGCAGTTTACGAGCAGCGAACACTGAAGCTTTCTTT. Complete variable domain (other parts from reference TRBV28 and TRBJ1-1): DVKVTQSSRYLVKRTGEKVFLECVQDMDHENMFWYRQDPGLGLRLIYFSYDVKMKEKGDIPEGYSVSREKKERFSLILESASTNQTSMYLCASSLRAANTEAFFGQGTRLTVV.

The count of this clone is one. This rearrangement joins TRBV11-3 to TRBJ2-1, with TRBD2 as a possible D gene (7 bases). CDR1 and CDR2 from the germline V gene are SGHNT and YENEEA. This CDR3 has 18 amino acids. With 0 bases removed from V and 2 bases from J, the gap between germline ends came to 17 bases. DNA of the CDR3: TGTGCCAGCAGCTTAGATCGACGCGGGGAGGGGGCCTACAATGAGCAGTTCTTC. It translates to CASSLDRRGEGAYNEQFF.

This clone was found once. A junction boundary mismatches the germline segment, possibly from a read error. The chain has TRBV7-7 and TRBJ2-5; D remains unclear. Per germline, CDR1 SSHAT and CDR2 FNYEAQ (reference sequence). The CDR3 runs 15 residues. The CDR3 protein is CASSSGIGIQETQYF. The CDR3 DNA sequence: TGTGCTAGCAGCTCCGGCATTGGAATTCAAGAGACCCAGTACTTC.

The chain uses TRBV28 and TRBJ1-4, with 8 bases fitting TRBD1. Germline CDR1 reads MDHEN; CDR2 reads SYDVKM. J gave up 8 bases and V 6 bases, and 8 bases lay outside the gene matches. This CDR3 is 14 amino acids long. The CDR3 is CASSTDRGGEKLFF. The CDR3 DNA reads as TGTGCCAGCAGCACAGACAGGGGAGGGGAAAAACTGTTTTTT.

The chain joins TRBV5-1 to TRBJ1-1; D is unclear. CDR1 is SGHRS and CDR2 is YFSETQ in the germline V gene. This CDR3 is built from 13 residues. The V gene lost 1 base and the J gene lost 6 bases, with 10 bases spanning the gap. DNA of the CDR3: TGCGCCAGCAGCTTGCACGGAGACGCTGAAGCTTTCTTT. It is translated as CASSLHGDAEAFF. Looking up the rest from reference TRBV5-1 and TRBJ1-1 gives the full variable domain: KAGVTQTPRYLIKTRGQQVTLSCSPISGHRSVSWYQQTPGQGLQFLFEYFSETQRNKGNFPGRFSGRQFSNSRSEMNVSTLELGDSALYLCASSLHGDAEAFFGQGTRLTVV.

The chain joins TRBV6-5 to TRBJ2-7; 8 positions agree with TRBD1. This CDR3 contains 14 residues. In germline, CDR1 is MNHEY, CDR2 SVGAGI. With V trimmed by 3 bases and J by 3 bases, 4 bases remained unmatched. The CDR3 nucleotides read TGTGCCAGCAGTTATGGACAGGGCGTCTACGAGCAGTACTTC. Translated, it gives CASSYGQGVYEQYF.

The rearrangement joins TRBV13 to TRBJ1-5; a possible D gene is TRBD1 (6 bases). Trimming removed 2 bases at V and 9 bases at J, with 14 bases between. The CDR3 totals 14 residues. Looked up from germline, CDR1 is PRHDT and CDR2 is FYEKMQ (reference sequence). CDR3: CASSLQKGVGPQHF. CDR3 coding DNA: TGTGCCAGCAGCTTACAAAAGGGGGTGGGGCCCCAGCATTTT.

The V call is TRBV7-2, the J call TRBJ2-5, with 12 positions matching TRBD2. Germline V lookup: CDR1 SGHTA, CDR2 FQGNSA. The CDR3 is 17 residues long. V lost 1 base to trimming and J lost 1 base; unmatched junction nucleotides: 4. The CDR3 sequence: CASSLVLTSGGQETQYF. As DNA, the CDR3 is TGTGCCAGCAGCTTAGTATTGACTAGCGGGGGCCAAGAGACCCAGTACTTC.

The chain combines TRBV3-1 (or the pseudogene TRBV3-2) with TRBJ2-2, with D hard to call. V shed 4 bases and J shed 2 bases, with 14 bases lying between them. There are 16 residues in the CDR3. Germline V lookup: CDR1 LGHDT, CDR2 YNNKEL (reference sequence). CDR3: CASSPPHGLNTGELFF. DNA of the CDR3: TGTGCCAGCAGCCCCCCCCACGGTCTAAACACCGGGGAGCTGTTTTTT.

The gene calls are TRBV24-1 and TRBJ2-5; D gene unclear. CDR1 and CDR2 from the germline V gene are KGHDR and SFDVKD. There are 15 residues in the CDR3. Trimming left V 3 bases short and J 2 bases short, with 12 bases between. The CDR3 DNA reads as TGTGCCACCAGTGATCCCAAAACTGCTCAAGAGACCCAGTACTTC. Encoded protein: CATSDPKTAQETQYF.

The rearrangement joins TRBV3-1 (or the pseudogene TRBV3-2) to TRBJ2-3; the match to TRBD2 covers 10 bases. Trimming at V came to 4 bases and at J to 6 bases, leaving 7 bases not matched to a gene. Germline values: CDR1 LGHDT, CDR2 YNNKEL (reference sequence). The CDR3 has 15 residues. CDR3 coding DNA: TGTGCCAGCAGCCTCGGACTAGCGGCAGGGGATACGCAGTATTTT. Translated, it gives CASSLGLAAGDTQYF.

The genes are TRBV30 and TRBJ1-4; 7 nucleotides match TRBD1. CDR1 and CDR2 from the germline V gene are GTSNPN and SVGIG (reference sequence). J lost 7 bases, V lost 1 base, and 3 bases had no gene match. The CDR3 extends over 13 amino acids. CDR3 in amino acids: CAWSGQGVEKLFF. CDR3 coding DNA: TGTGCCTGGAGTGGACAGGGTGTTGAAAAACTGTTTTTT.

This chain uses TRBV5-6 with TRBJ1-2; D is unresolved. The CDR3 sequence is 13 residues long. Germline values: CDR1 SGHDT, CDR2 YYEEEE. Trimming removed 4 bases at V and 7 bases at J, with 14 bases between. In nucleotides, the CDR3 is TGTGCCAGCAGCCGCCCCCCAGGCGGTGGCTACACCTTC. Its protein is CASSRPPGGGYTF.

This clone is a singleton in its sample. The chain carries TRBV29-1 and TRBJ2-7; D is possibly TRBD2 (5 bases). V lost 4 bases and J lost 1, with 14 bases in between. There are 14 residues in the CDR3. Germline V lookup: CDR1 SQVTM, CDR2 ANQGSEA. CDR3 amino acids: CSVGVAGDSYEQYF. The CDR3 DNA sequence: TGCAGCGTTGGGGTGGCGGGCGATTCCTACGAGCAGTACTTC.

The rearrangement joins TRBV19 to TRBJ2-3; 10 nucleotides match TRBD2. With 2 bases clipped from V and 4 bases from J, the junction kept 9 bases outside the gene matches. Germline CDR1 and CDR2: LNHDA and SQIVND (reference sequence). The CDR3 is 17 amino acids. CDR3 nucleotides: TGTGCCAGTAGTATACTAGCGGGAGCGGTTGGAGCAGATACGCAGTATTTT. Protein: CASSILAGAVGADTQYF.

The chain joins TRBV3-1 (or the pseudogene TRBV3-2) to TRBJ2-1; D is ambiguous. Trimming pared 0 bases from V and 7 bases from J, leaving 19 bases between. CDR1 is LGHDT, CDR2 YNNKEL, per germline (reference sequence). CDR3 length: 17 amino acids. CDR3 bases: TGTGCCAGCAGCCAAGATTACAGCTCATTCACCCTGAATGAGCAGTTCTTC. Amino acids: CASSQDYSSFTLNEQFF.

The rearrangement joins TRBV4-2 to TRBJ2-7; TRBD1 agrees at 8 bases. The V gene's germline CDR1 is LGHNA and CDR2 YNFKEQ. The CDR3 is 16 amino acids. Unmatched junction bases numbered 6, after V lost 0 bases and J lost 2 bases. CDR3 coding DNA: TGTGCCAGCAGCCAAGAGTTTACAGGGGGACCCTACGAGCAGTACTTC. Its translation: CASSQEFTGGPYEQYF.

This chain links TRBV9 with TRBJ1-4; D call uncertain. Germline CDR1 is SGDLS and CDR2 is YYNGEE. Trimming cost V 3 bases and J 7 bases, with 16 bases left between them. CDR3 length: 15 amino acids. CDR3 sequence: CASSGELGRGEKLFF. CDR3 DNA: TGTGCCAGCAGCGGCGAATTGGGTCGGGGTGAAAAACTGTTTTTT.

CDR3 sequence reads: CASSLEPGGVSEAFF. CDR3 DNA: TGTGCCAGCAGCTTAGAGCCAGGGGGAGTCTCTGAAGCTTTCTTT. The chain joins TRBV11-2 to TRBJ1-1; 7 nucleotides match TRBD1. The CDR3 consists of 15 residues. Germline V gene sequence: CDR1 SGHAT, CDR2 FQNNGV. The J segment lost 6 bases and the V segment lost 0 bases, leaving 7 bases of the junction unmatched.

The chain combines TRBV18 with TRBJ1-6; D is uncertain. Germline values: CDR1 KGHSH, CDR2 LQKENI. This CDR3 spans 18 amino acids. Trimming shortened V by 0 bases and J by 8 bases, and 20 bases separated the two germline ends. The CDR3 protein is CASSPPGGQVGVDSPLHF. CDR3 sequence (DNA): TGTGCCAGCTCACCACCGGGTGGGCAGGTTGGCGTGGATTCACCCCTCCACTTT.

This clone was counted a few times. The chain recombines TRBV19 with TRBJ1-3, with D perhaps matching TRBD1 (6 bases). The CDR3 is made up of 15 amino acids. Germline-derived CDR1 and CDR2 are LNHDA and SQIVND (reference sequence). V lost 6 bases, J lost 0 bases, and 12 bases lay in between. The CDR3 reads CASRTTGYSGNTIYF. The CDR3 coding sequence is TGTGCCAGTAGAACAACAGGGTACTCTGGAAACACCATATATTTT.